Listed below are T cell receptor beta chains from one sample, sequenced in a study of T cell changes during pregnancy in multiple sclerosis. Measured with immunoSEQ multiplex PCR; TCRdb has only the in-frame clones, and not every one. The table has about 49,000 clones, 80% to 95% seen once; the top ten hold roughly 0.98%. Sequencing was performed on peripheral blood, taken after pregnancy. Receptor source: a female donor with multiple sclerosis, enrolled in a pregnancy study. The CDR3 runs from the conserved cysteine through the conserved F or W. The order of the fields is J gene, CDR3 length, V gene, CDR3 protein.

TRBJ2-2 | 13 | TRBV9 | CASSVRGSGELFF
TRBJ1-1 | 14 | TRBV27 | CASSFRVSNTEAFF
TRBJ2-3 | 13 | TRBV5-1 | CASRKTGTDTQYF
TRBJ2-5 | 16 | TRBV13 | CASSLRTSGGQETQYF
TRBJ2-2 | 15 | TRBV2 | CASRGAETNTGELFF
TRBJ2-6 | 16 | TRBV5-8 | CASSPGLRVGANVLTF
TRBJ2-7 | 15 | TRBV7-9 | CASSLGAGRSYEQYF
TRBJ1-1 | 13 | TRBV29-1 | CSVDGAGNTEAFF
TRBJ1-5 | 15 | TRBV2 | CASTRDGGGNQPQHF
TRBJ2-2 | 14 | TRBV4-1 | CASSPGQGNGELFF
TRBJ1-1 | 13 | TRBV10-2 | CASSESGGPGAFF
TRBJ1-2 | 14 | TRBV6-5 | CASIPRQGVYGYTF
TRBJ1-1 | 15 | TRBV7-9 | CASSLVYPVNTEAFF
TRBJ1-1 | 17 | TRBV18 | CASSPIEYRGGFSEAFF
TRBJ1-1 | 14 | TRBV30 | CAWRGDRENTEAFF
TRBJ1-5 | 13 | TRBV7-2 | CASSSTGIQPQHF
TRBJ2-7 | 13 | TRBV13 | CASSLLARDEQYF
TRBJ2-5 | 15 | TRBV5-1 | CASSLWTSAVETQYF
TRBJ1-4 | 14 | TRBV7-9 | CASSSVGANEKLFF
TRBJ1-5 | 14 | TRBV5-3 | CARSLRSSNQPQHF
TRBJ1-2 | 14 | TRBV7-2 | CASSATGGVPGYTF
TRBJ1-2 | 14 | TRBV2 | CASSTGFPLYGYTF
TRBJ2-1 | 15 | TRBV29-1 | CSADQPDRDYNEQFF